This TCR beta chain was sequenced in a study of tumor-infiltrating lymphocytes in primary liver carcinoma. Looking at the study overall: Surgical resection was the treatment these patients received for primary liver carcinoma. Samples had roughly 3.65 to 7.13 million productive TCRbeta reads, comparable between tissue types.

V lost 2 bases to trimming and J lost 1 base, with 11 bases between them. The germline gives CDR1 SGHRS, CDR2 YFSETQ. CDR3 length equals 15 residues. About this clonotype itself: Its target is not known.

Unsorted whole blood supplied the RNA, and germline DNA was extracted too. Study-wide results and caveats: Tumors reached a significantly greater top-250-clone fraction than blood did (p = 0.039).

cDNA specific to TCR beta was made from about 550 ng of total RNA, with a constant-region primer employed for priming. Modified slightly, ARM-PCR produced TCR beta libraries over three nested multiplex PCR rounds. The two initial PCR rounds, around 10 cycles each, used TRBV1-TRBV30 forward and C-beta reverse primers. MiXCR, applied by TCRdb to the multiplex PCR reads, yields one record per CDR3 protein. The sample has 300,000 to 350,000 distinct CDR3 sequences, approximately 65% seen once. The J gene is TRBJ2-3, the V gene TRBV5-1; D gene ambiguous. Sequencing was performed on peripheral blood. The TCR was taken from a man between 40 and 49 years old with primary liver carcinoma and hepatitis B virus infection. The CDR3: CASSFPGGGTDTQYF. The CDR3 DNA reads as TGCGCCAGCAGCTTCCCAGGCGGCGGCACAGATACGCAGTATTTT.